This entry concerns a single T cell receptor (beta chain). Its specificity is unknown. This sample is drawn from a study of cytomegalovirus exposure and HLA in healthy donors. On the study more broadly: Counted in an early data release were about 85 million unique TCRs from HLA-typed donors.

The PCR contained 60 Vbeta and 13 Jbeta primers. Here immunoSEQ multiplex PCR was the method, and the copy in TCRdb shows in-frame clones only, minus some. The sample consists of approximately 91,000 clones, 69% of them appearing once. CDR3 size: 17 residues. V was clipped by 2 bases and J by 0 bases, with 13 bases between them. Germline V lookup: CDR1 LNHNV, CDR2 YYDKDF (reference sequence). Study-level points and caveats: For most TCR beta V segments, an earlier analysis put the productive rate at about 87% or about 30% of the time. Confirmation in vitro established that three CMV-associated chains were specific for CMV antigens.

The sample was PBMCs. The source of this sequence is a female donor in good health and CMV-seronegative. The gene calls are TRBV15 and TRBJ2-2; TRBD2 is a possible D gene (5 bases). DNA for the CDR3: TGTGCCACCAGCAGACCCCCGGGATACCCGAACACCGGGGAGCTGTTTTTT. It specifies CATSRPPGYPNTGELFF. The full variable domain, completed using reference TRBV15 and TRBJ2-2, is DAMVIQNPRYQVTQFGKPVTLSCSQTLNHNVMYWYQQKSSQAPKLLFHYYDKDFNNEADTPDNFQSRRPNTSFCFLDIRSPGLGDTAMYLCATSRPPGYPNTGELFFGEGSRLTVL.